These T cell receptor beta chains were read from a single sample in a study of post-analysis software for immune sequencing data. MiXCR was run by TCRdb on the PCR reads, yielding one entry per CDR3 protein. This table holds hundreds of thousands of distinct CDR3 sequences, approximately 33% found once. The source material was blood. These receptors were obtained from a girl between 10 and 17 years old with multiple sclerosis. The conserved cysteine and the conserved F or W are not part of the CDR3 here.

j_call cdr3_length v_call cdr3_aa
TRBJ1-1 13 TRBV5-1 ASSLGSGMNTEAF
TRBJ1-4 12 TRBV7-9 ASTSSGFNEKLF
TRBJ1-5 11 TRBV5-5 ASSFYSNQPQH
TRBJ2-2 14 TRBV4-1 ASSRLGQVMSGELF
TRBJ2-7 15 TRBV3-1 ASSQELPGGGFNEQY
TRBJ2-5 12 TRBV12-3/TRBV12-4 ASTSSGGQETQY
TRBJ2-5 14 TRBV7-3 ASSLRGGAVGETQY
TRBJ1-1 11 TRBV20-1 SANVGENTEAF
TRBJ1-1 11 TRBV3-1 ASSQEGGTEAF
TRBJ2-3 13 TRBV5-1 ASSSGHEVSDTQY
TRBJ1-4 11 TRBV10-3 AIKDATNEKLF
TRBJ2-6 16 TRBV7-9 ASSHSGTGSSGANVLT
TRBJ2-7 13 TRBV10-3 AIAAPGRPPYEQY
TRBJ2-7 11 TRBV10-3 AISDEESYEQY
TRBJ2-3 13 TRBV7-6 ASSFGQAVADTQY